Following are 30 T cell receptor beta chains from one sample sequenced in a study of shared clonotypes between healthy human individuals. The naive CD8 fraction comprised CD45RO-negative cells positively selected for CCR7 and excluded terminally differentiated effector memory CD45RA+ cells. This table comes from immunoSEQ multiplex PCR, and its TCRdb copy is limited to in-frame clones, with some not included. The table records about 2.1 million clones, 93% of them present only once. The specimen was naive CD8+ T cells from PBMCs. Receptors were obtained from a man aged 18 to 29 in good health. Some clones in this sample may be carry-over from other donors' samples.

This chain uses TRBV7-3 with TRBJ2-3; D is perhaps TRBD2 (6 bases). The CDR3 extends over 15 amino acids. With 3 bases removed from V and 3 bases from J, the gap between germline ends came to 13 bases. CDR1 is SGHTA, CDR2 FQGTGA, per germline. In DNA, the CDR3 is TGTGCCAGCAGCTTTGGCCTAGCGTCGACAGATACGCAGTATTTT. Residues: CASSFGLASTDTQYF. Variable domain in full (rest from reference TRBV7-3 and TRBJ2-3): GAGVSQTPSNKVTEKGKYVELRCDPISGHTALYWYRQSLGQGPEFLIYFQGTGAADDSGLPNDRFFAVRPEGSVSTLKIQRTERGDSAVYLCASSFGLASTDTQYFGPGTRLTVL.

The genes are TRBV27 and TRBJ2-2; 7 nucleotides match TRBD1. There are 15 residues in the CDR3. The V gene end was trimmed by 6 bases and the J gene end by 7 bases; junction bases not matched to a gene: 11. Germline CDR1 is MNHEY and CDR2 is SMNVEV (reference sequence). This chain's CDR3 is CASSHRQGSGGELFF. The CDR3 bases are TGTGCCAGCAGCCATCGACAGGGTTCCGGCGGGGAGCTGTTTTTT.

This clone was observed a single time. This chain links TRBV5-6 with TRBJ1-1, with D hard to call. Trimming pared 1 base from V and 5 bases from J, leaving 6 bases between. The CDR3 runs 12 residues. Germline-derived CDR1 and CDR2 are SGHDT and YYEEEE. CDR3 nucleotides: TGTGCCAGCAGCTTGCAGGAGACTGAAGCTTTCTTT. As protein: CASSLQETEAFF. Variable domain in full (rest from reference TRBV5-6 and TRBJ1-1): DAGVTQSPTHLIKTRGQQVTLRCSPKSGHDTVSWYQQALGQGPQFIFQYYEEEERQRGNFPDRFSGHQFPNYSSELNVNALLLGDSALYLCASSLQETEAFFGQGTRLTVV.

The chain has TRBV15 and TRBJ1-5; 10 positions match TRBD1. Germline values: CDR1 LNHNV, CDR2 YYDKDF (reference sequence). The CDR3 is made up of 15 amino acids. The trim removed 5 bases at V and 7 bases at J, leaving 8 bases unmatched. The CDR3 region is CATSDRTGGRQPQHF. The CDR3 coding sequence is TGTGCCACCAGCGATCGGACAGGGGGTCGGCAGCCCCAGCATTTT. Full variable domain (rest looked up from reference TRBV15 and TRBJ1-5): DAMVIQNPRYQVTQFGKPVTLSCSQTLNHNVMYWYQQKSSQAPKLLFHYYDKDFNNEADTPDNFQSRRPNTSFCFLDIRSPGLGDTAMYLCATSDRTGGRQPQHFGDGTRLSIL.

This chain joins TRBV7-6 and TRBJ2-3; 10 positions agree with TRBD2. Germline CDR1 reads SGHVS; CDR2 reads FNYEAQ. The junction had 4 bases not matched to a gene; V was cut back by 3 bases and J by 1 base. The CDR3 is made up of 16 amino acids. DNA for the CDR3: TGTGCCAGCAGCTTGATAAGCGGGAGGGGCACAGATACGCAGTATTTT. Residues: CASSLISGRGTDTQYF. Filled out from reference TRBV7-6 and TRBJ2-3, the complete variable domain reads GAGVSQSPRYKVTKRGQDVALRCDPISGHVSLYWYRQALGQGPEFLTYFNYEAQQDKSGLPNDRFSAERPEGSISTLTIQRTEQRDSAMYRCASSLISGRGTDTQYFGPGTRLTVL.

The table lists this clone with a count of one. V is TRBV4-1 and J is TRBJ1-1; no definite D call. Germline V gene data show CDR1 as MGHRA and CDR2 as YSYEKL. There are 16 residues in the CDR3. V shed 1 base and J shed 0 bases, with 12 bases lying between them. The CDR3 is CASSQVSVLMNTEAFF. CDR3 nucleotides: TGCGCCAGCAGCCAAGTCTCAGTCCTCATGAACACTGAAGCTTTCTTT.

This chain links TRBV7-3 with TRBJ2-1, with 12 bases lining up with TRBD2. There are 15 residues in the CDR3. The germline V gene has CDR1 SGHTA and CDR2 FQGTGA. The trim removed 5 bases at V and 8 bases at J, leaving 7 bases unmatched. For the CDR3, the DNA is TGTGCCAGCAGCACCCGACTAGCGGGAGATCATGAGCAGTTCTTC. It translates to CASSTRLAGDHEQFF.

V usage is TRBV10-3 and J usage is TRBJ2-7; D might be TRBD1 (6 bases). This CDR3 is 15 amino acids long. Trimming left V 0 bases short and J 3 bases short, with 12 bases between. CDR1 and CDR2 from the germline V gene are ENHRY and SYGVKD. CDR3 protein: CAISESPDSYYEQYF. CDR3 DNA: TGTGCCATCAGTGAGTCTCCGGACAGTTACTACGAGCAGTACTTC.

This clone was observed once. V is TRBV7-3 and J is TRBJ1-5, with unresolved D. Germline lookup yields CDR1 SGHTA and CDR2 FQGTGA. This CDR3 is 13 amino acids long. V shed 3 bases and J shed 4 bases, with 7 bases lying between them. CDR3 sequence: CASSLARNQPQHF. The CDR3 nucleotides read TGTGCCAGCAGCTTGGCGAGGAATCAGCCCCAGCATTTT.

This chain links TRBV19 with TRBJ1-1, with D hard to call. Trimming left V 5 bases short and J 0 bases short, with 13 bases between. This CDR3 comprises 15 residues. CDR1 is LNHDA, CDR2 SQIVND, per germline (reference sequence). CDR3 coding DNA: TGTGCCAGTAGTTTGCCGACATCCGTGAACACTGAAGCTTTCTTT. This codes for CASSLPTSVNTEAFF.

In regard to this clone: The limits of the CDR3 on the DNA are not certain, so only TCRdb's listed CDR3 is given. The chain is built from TRBV6-6 and TRBJ2-1; TRBD2 is the table's D call and was not checked against the DNA. CDR1 and CDR2 from the germline V gene are MNHNY and SVGAGI (reference sequence). A total of 11 residues make up the CDR3, ends included. This CDR3 is CASRFGRGNFF.

A single count supports this clone. The J gene is TRBJ2-1, the V gene TRBV5-5; D call uncertain. The germline V gene has CDR1 SGHKS and CDR2 YYEKEE (reference sequence). Trimming took off 0 bases at V and 4 bases at J, with 14 bases between the two ends. This CDR3 is 16 amino acids long. The CDR3 nucleotides read TGTGCCAGCAGCTTGGTCCCGGCCCAAACATACAATGAGCAGTTCTTC. Protein sequence: CASSLVPAQTYNEQFF.

The chain carries TRBV19 and TRBJ1-1; D remains unclear. Germline V gene lookup returns CDR1 LNHDA and CDR2 SQIVND (reference sequence). V was trimmed by 3 bases and J by 5 bases, leaving 10 bases between them. The CDR3 spans 13 residues. CDR3: CASSIIDATEAFF. Written as DNA, the CDR3 is TGTGCCAGTAGTATTATTGACGCAACTGAAGCTTTCTTT. The full variable domain, its missing parts supplied by reference TRBV19 and TRBJ1-1, is DGGITQSPKYLFRKEGQNVTLSCEQNLNHDAMYWYRQDPGQGLRLIYYSQIVNDFQKGDIAEGYSVSREKKESFPLTVTSAQKNPTAFYLCASSIIDATEAFFGQGTRLTVV.

The chain employs TRBV30 and TRBJ2-7; D is uncertain. The V gene lost 2 bases and the J gene lost 2 bases, with 10 bases spanning the gap. Germline V gene sequence: CDR1 GTSNPN, CDR2 SVGIG (reference sequence). This CDR3 region has 13 residues. CDR3 in amino acids: CAWSLKAPYEQYF. In nucleotides, the CDR3 is TGTGCCTGGAGTCTGAAGGCGCCCTACGAGCAGTACTTC.

V is TRBV28 and J is TRBJ2-5; no clear D gene. With 6 bases removed from V and 2 bases from J, the gap between germline ends came to 16 bases. Germline V gene sequence: CDR1 MDHEN, CDR2 SYDVKM. This CDR3 is built from 15 residues. CDR3 nucleotides: TGTGCCAGCAGGCCTTACGTAAGCAAACAAGAGACCCAGTACTTC. Its translation: CASRPYVSKQETQYF.

Regarding this clone: Other DNA sequences in the sample encode the same CDR3. The chain recombines TRBV30 with TRBJ1-1; tentative D call: TRBD1 (5 bases). Germline V gene data show CDR1 as GTSNPN and CDR2 as SVGIG (reference sequence). This CDR3 has 13 residues. Trimming removed 3 bases from V and 0 bases from J, with 8 bases in between. The chain's CDR3 is CAWSLTVNTEAFF. As DNA, the CDR3 is TGTGCCTGGAGCTTGACAGTGAACACTGAAGCTTTCTTT.

The chain uses TRBV5-1 and TRBJ2-1; 11 bases are shared with TRBD2. Germline values: CDR1 SGHRS, CDR2 YFSETQ. The CDR3 length is 17 residues. V shed 3 bases, J shed 0 bases, and the junction held 5 bases outside the gene matches. The CDR3 sequence is CASSYSGRENSYNEQFF. The CDR3 DNA sequence: TGCGCCAGCAGCTATAGCGGGAGGGAAAACTCCTACAATGAGCAGTTCTTC.

This chain uses TRBV10-2 with TRBJ1-2; D gene ambiguous. The V end was cut by 4 bases, the J end by 2 bases, with 8 bases between. CDR3 length: 13 amino acids. Germline CDR1 and CDR2: WSHSY and SAAADI. The CDR3 protein is CASSVGGNYGYTF. The CDR3 DNA follows: TGCGCCAGCAGTGTTGGCGGAAACTATGGCTACACCTTC.

The rearrangement joins TRBV7-9 to TRBJ2-1; 7 bases match TRBD2. This CDR3 contains 16 residues. V dropped 1 base and J dropped 8; count of bases not matched to a gene: 11. Germline V gives CDR1 SEHNR, CDR2 FQNEAQ (reference sequence). CDR3 coding DNA: TGTGCCAGCAGCTTAGGACTTGCGGGAGCAAGAGATGAGCAGTTCTTC. Its protein product is CASSLGLAGARDEQFF.

This chain uses TRBV28 with TRBJ1-2; 9 bases are a match to TRBD1. The CDR3 is made up of 14 amino acids. CDR1 is MDHEN and CDR2 is SYDVKM in the germline V gene. The ends lost 11 bases at V and 8 bases at J; junction bases unmatched: 15. The CDR3 DNA is TGTGCCTCATCCCACCGGGACAGGGATCACGGCTACACCTTC. It encodes CASSHRDRDHGYTF.

V usage is TRBV7-9 and J usage is TRBJ1-2; 7 bases agree with TRBD1. The CDR3 extends over 16 amino acids. Trimming cost V 1 base and J 2 bases; bases outside gene matches: 7. Germline-derived CDR1 and CDR2 are SEHNR and FQNEAQ (reference sequence). This CDR3 reads CASSLGRSRGNYGYTF. CDR3 nucleotides: TGTGCCAGCAGCTTAGGGAGGAGCAGGGGGAACTATGGCTACACCTTC. Full variable domain (rest looked up from reference TRBV7-9 and TRBJ1-2): DTGVSQNPRHKITKRGQNVTFRCDPISEHNRLYWYRQTLGQGPEFLTYFQNEAQLEKSRLLSDRFSAERPKGSFSTLEIQRTEQGDSAMYLCASSLGRSRGNYGYTFGSGTRLTVV.

This sequence joins TRBV19 and TRBJ2-7, with D possibly being TRBD1 (5 bases). Trimming cost V 3 bases and J 2 bases, with 14 bases left between them. In germline, CDR1 is LNHDA, CDR2 SQIVND (reference sequence). The CDR3 length is 15 residues. The CDR3 is CASSISPQGTYEQYF. CDR3 bases: TGTGCCAGTAGTATTTCGCCCCAGGGAACCTACGAGCAGTACTTC.

A single count supports this clone. The chain joins TRBV27 to TRBJ1-2; D is unresolved. Germline V lookup: CDR1 MNHEY, CDR2 SMNVEV (reference sequence). The CDR3 runs to 15 residues. V lost 6 bases to trimming and J lost 3 bases, with 17 bases between them. In DNA, the CDR3 is TGTGCCAGCAGCCAACGCGGCGGAGGGCACTATGGCTACACCTTC. It translates to CASSQRGGGHYGYTF.

The gene calls are TRBV28 and TRBJ2-1; no clear D gene. Germline CDR1 MDHEN, CDR2 SYDVKM. This CDR3 is 16 amino acids long. Between the trimmed V and J ends, which lost 2 bases and 5 bases, there was a span of 16 bases. CDR3 in amino acids: CASSLVGALFHNEQFF. Written as DNA, the CDR3 is TGTGCCAGCAGTTTAGTAGGTGCCCTTTTCCACAATGAGCAGTTCTTC.

CDR3 residues: CASSPTWSTGELFF. The CDR3 nucleotides read TGTGCCAGCAGCCCTACTTGGAGCACCGGGGAGCTGTTTTTT. The V gene is TRBV7-8, the J gene TRBJ2-2; D is ambiguous. V shed 5 bases and J shed 4 bases, with 11 bases lying between them. The germline gives CDR1 SGHVS, CDR2 FQNEAQ. This CDR3 region has 14 residues. The whole variable domain, remainder taken from reference TRBV7-8 and TRBJ2-2, is GAGVSQSPRYKVAKRGQDVALRCDPISGHVSLFWYQQALGQGPEFLTYFQNEAQLDKSGLPSDRFFAERPEGSVSTLKIQRTQQEDSAVYLCASSPTWSTGELFFGEGSRLTVL.

V gene TRBV7-9 combines with J gene TRBJ1-3; D is unclear. V was pared by 5 bases and J by 0 bases, with 11 bases between. The CDR3 spans 15 residues. In germline, CDR1 is SEHNR, CDR2 FQNEAQ (reference sequence). The CDR3: CASSPGSSSGNTIYF. In nucleotides, the CDR3 is TGTGCCAGCAGCCCGGGCTCCAGCTCTGGAAACACCATATATTTT. Full variable domain (rest looked up from reference TRBV7-9 and TRBJ1-3): DTGVSQNPRHKITKRGQNVTFRCDPISEHNRLYWYRQTLGQGPEFLTYFQNEAQLEKSRLLSDRFSAERPKGSFSTLEIQRTEQGDSAMYLCASSPGSSSGNTIYFGEGSWLTVV.

Points on this clone: This sample includes further DNA sequences coding for the same CDR3. V usage is TRBV6-5 and J usage is TRBJ2-1; the D gene is possibly TRBD1 (5 bases). The length of the CDR3 is 12 residues. Germline-derived CDR1 and CDR2 are MNHEY and SVGAGI. The V end was cut by 2 bases, the J end by 7 bases, with 6 bases between. CDR3 in DNA: TGTGCCAGCAGTTACCAGGGAAATGAGCAGTTCTTC. Encoded protein: CASSYQGNEQFF.

This sequence joins TRBV9 and TRBJ1-4; D perhaps matches TRBD1 (6 bases). Per germline, CDR1 SGDLS and CDR2 YYNGEE. The V end was cut by 3 bases, the J end by 5 bases, with 8 bases between. This CDR3 contains 13 residues. DNA of the CDR3: TGTGCCAGCAGCGAGGGGGGCAATGAAAAACTGTTTTTT. This codes for CASSEGGNEKLFF.

The V call is TRBV7-8, the J call TRBJ1-2, with D unclear. Germline V CDR1 and CDR2: SGHVS, FQNEAQ. The CDR3 sequence is 14 residues long. V shed 3 bases and J shed 5 bases, with 13 bases lying between them. This CDR3 is CASSLPGLRYGYTF. CDR3 bases: TGTGCCAGCAGCTTGCCCGGCTTGCGATATGGCTACACCTTC.

This chain links TRBV2 with TRBJ1-3, with 9 positions matching TRBD1. V lost 6 bases, J lost 0 bases, and 6 bases stayed unmatched. Germline CDR1 and CDR2: SNHLY and FYNNEI. The CDR3 covers 16 residues. This CDR3 is CASRPNRGLSGNTIYF. In DNA form, the CDR3 reads TGTGCCAGCAGACCCAACAGGGGGCTCTCTGGAAACACCATATATTTT. Complete variable domain (other parts from reference TRBV2 and TRBJ1-3): EPEVTQTPSHQVTQMGQEVILRCVPISNHLYFYWYRQILGQKVEFLVSFYNNEISEKSEIFDDQFSVERPDGSNFTLKIRSTKLEDSAMYFCASRPNRGLSGNTIYFGEGSWLTVV.